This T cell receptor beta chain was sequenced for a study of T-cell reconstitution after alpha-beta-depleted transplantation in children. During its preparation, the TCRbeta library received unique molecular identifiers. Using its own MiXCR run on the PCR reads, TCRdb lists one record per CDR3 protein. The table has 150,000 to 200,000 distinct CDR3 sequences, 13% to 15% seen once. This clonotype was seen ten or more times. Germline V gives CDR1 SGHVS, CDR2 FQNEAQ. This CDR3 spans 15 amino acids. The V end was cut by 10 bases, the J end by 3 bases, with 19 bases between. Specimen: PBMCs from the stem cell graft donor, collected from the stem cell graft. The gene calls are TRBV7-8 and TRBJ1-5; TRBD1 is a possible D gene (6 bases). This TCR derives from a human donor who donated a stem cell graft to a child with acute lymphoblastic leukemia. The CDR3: CATSSGQGINQPQHF. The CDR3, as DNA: TGTGCCACCAGTTCGGGGCAGGGGATCAATCAGCCCCAGCATTTT.